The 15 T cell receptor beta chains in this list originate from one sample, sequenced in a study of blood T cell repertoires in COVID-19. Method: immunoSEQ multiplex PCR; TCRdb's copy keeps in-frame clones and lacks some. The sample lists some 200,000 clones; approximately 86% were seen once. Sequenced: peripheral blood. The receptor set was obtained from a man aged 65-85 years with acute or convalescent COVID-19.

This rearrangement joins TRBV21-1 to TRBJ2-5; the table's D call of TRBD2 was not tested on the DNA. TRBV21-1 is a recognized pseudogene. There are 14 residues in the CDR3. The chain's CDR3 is CASSKGCGGETQYF. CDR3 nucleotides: TGTGCCAGCAGCAAAGGGTGCGGGGGGGAGACCCAGTACTTC.

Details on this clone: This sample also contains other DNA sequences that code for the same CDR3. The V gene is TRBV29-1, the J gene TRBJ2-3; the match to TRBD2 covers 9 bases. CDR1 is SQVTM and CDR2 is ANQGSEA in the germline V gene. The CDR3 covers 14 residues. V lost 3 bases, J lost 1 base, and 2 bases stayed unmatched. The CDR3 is CSVDLAGGTDTQYF. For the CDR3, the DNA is TGCAGCGTTGATTTAGCGGGGGGCACAGATACGCAGTATTTT.

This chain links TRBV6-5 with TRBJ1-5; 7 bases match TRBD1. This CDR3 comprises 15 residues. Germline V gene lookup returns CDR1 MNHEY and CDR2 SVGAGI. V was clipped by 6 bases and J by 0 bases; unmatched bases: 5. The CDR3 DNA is TGTGCCAGCAGCCGGGACAGCTATAGCAATCAGCCCCAGCATTTT. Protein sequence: CASSRDSYSNQPQHF.

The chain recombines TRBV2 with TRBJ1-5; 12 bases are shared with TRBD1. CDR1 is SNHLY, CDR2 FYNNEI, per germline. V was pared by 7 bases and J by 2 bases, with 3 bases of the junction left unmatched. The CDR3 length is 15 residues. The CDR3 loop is CASMGQGAGNQPQHF. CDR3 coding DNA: TGTGCCAGCATGGGACAGGGGGCTGGCAATCAGCCCCAGCATTTT.

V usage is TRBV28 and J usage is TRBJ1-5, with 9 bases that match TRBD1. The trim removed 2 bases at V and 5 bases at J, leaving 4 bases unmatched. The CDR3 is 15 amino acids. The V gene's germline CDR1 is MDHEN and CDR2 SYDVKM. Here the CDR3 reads CASSLGTGMDQPQHF. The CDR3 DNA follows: TGTGCCAGCAGTTTAGGGACAGGGATGGATCAGCCCCAGCATTTT.

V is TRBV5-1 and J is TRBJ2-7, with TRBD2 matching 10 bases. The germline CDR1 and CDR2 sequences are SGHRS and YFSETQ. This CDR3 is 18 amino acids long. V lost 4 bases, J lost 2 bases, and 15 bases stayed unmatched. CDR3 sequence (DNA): TGCGCCAGCAGCACCGGGACAGGCGGACTAGCGGTAGCCTACGAGCAGTACTTC. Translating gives CASSTGTGGLAVAYEQYF.

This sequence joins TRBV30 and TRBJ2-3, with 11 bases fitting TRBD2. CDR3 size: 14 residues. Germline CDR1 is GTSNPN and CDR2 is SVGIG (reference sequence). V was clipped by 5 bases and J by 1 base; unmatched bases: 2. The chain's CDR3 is CAWLTSGGTDTQYF. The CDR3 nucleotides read TGTGCCTGGTTGACTAGCGGGGGCACAGATACGCAGTATTTT.

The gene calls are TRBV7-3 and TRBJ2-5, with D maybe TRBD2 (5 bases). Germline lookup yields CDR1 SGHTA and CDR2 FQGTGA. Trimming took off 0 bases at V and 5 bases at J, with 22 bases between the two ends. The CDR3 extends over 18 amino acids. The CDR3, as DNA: TGTGCCAGCAGCTTAACAATAAGAGGAACCCTGACGGGGGAGACCCAGTACTTC. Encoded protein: CASSLTIRGTLTGETQYF.

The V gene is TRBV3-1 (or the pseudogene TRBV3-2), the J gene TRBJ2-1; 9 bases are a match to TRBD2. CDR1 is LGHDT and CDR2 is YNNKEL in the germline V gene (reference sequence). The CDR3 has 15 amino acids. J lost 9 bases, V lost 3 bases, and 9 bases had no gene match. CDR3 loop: CASSHRAGGIGEQFF. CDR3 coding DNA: TGTGCCAGCAGCCACCGTGCGGGAGGGATCGGTGAGCAGTTCTTC.

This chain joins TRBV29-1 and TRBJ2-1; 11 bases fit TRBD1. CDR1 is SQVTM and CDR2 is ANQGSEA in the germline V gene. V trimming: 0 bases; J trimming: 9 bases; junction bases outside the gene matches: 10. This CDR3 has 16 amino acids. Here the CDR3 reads CSVEDPWTGGGGEQFF. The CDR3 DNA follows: TGCAGCGTTGAAGATCCTTGGACAGGGGGCGGCGGTGAGCAGTTCTTC.

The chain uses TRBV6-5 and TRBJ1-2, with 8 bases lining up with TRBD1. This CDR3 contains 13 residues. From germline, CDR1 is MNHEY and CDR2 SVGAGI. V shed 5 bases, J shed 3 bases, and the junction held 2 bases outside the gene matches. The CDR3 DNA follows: TGTGCCAGCAGTCAGACAGGGGACTATGGCTACACCTTC. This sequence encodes CASSQTGDYGYTF.

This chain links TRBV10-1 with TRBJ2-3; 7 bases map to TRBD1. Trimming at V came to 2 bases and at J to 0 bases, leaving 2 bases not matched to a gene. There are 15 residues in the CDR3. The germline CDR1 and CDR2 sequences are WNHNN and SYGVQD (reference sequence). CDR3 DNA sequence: TGCGCCAGCAGTGAGCCACAGGGGAGCACAGATACGCAGTATTTT. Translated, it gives CASSEPQGSTDTQYF.

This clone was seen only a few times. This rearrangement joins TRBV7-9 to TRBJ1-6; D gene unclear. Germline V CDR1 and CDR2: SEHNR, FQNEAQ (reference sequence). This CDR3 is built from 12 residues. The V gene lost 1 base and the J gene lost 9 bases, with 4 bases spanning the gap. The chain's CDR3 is CASSLGSSPLHF. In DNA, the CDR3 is TGTGCCAGCAGCTTAGGGAGTTCACCCCTCCACTTT.

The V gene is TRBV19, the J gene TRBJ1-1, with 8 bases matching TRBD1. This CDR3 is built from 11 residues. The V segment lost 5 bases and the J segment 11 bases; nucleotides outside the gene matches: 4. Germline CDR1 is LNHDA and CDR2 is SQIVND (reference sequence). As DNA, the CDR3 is TGTGCCAGTAGTTTCCGGGACAGGGCTTTCTTT. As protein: CASSFRDRAFF.

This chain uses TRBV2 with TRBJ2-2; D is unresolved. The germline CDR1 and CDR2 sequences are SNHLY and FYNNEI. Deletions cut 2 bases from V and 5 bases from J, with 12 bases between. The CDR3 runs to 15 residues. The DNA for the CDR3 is TGTGCCAGCAGTGAAAATACCGCCGGGACCGGGGAGCTGTTTTTT. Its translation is CASSENTAGTGELFF. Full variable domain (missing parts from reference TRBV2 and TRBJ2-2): EPEVTQTPSHQVTQMGQEVILRCVPISNHLYFYWYRQILGQKVEFLVSFYNNEISEKSEIFDDQFSVERPDGSNFTLKIRSTKLEDSAMYFCASSENTAGTGELFFGEGSRLTVL.